This T cell receptor beta chain is drawn from a study of blood T cell repertoires in COVID-19. The wider study: Donors in the United States, Italy and Spain gave samples during acute or convalescent COVID-19.

In germline, CDR1 is MGHRA, CDR2 YSYEKL. This CDR3 has 15 residues. Trimming removed 6 bases from V and 8 bases from J; junction bases left unmatched: 12. Sequencing was performed with immunoSEQ multiplex PCR; in TCRdb, only in-frame clones are kept and a portion is missing. The data hold about 36,000 clones, with approximately 80% observed a single time. A single count supports this clone. The sequence came from a man aged 55 to 70 with active COVID-19. Sequencing input: peripheral blood. This chain connects TRBV4-1 to TRBJ1-4; 7 nucleotides line up with TRBD1. The CDR3 region has the DNA TGCGCCAGCAGTCGAAACGAGGGGGCGCCCGAAAAACTGTTTTTT. This translates into CASSRNEGAPEKLFF.